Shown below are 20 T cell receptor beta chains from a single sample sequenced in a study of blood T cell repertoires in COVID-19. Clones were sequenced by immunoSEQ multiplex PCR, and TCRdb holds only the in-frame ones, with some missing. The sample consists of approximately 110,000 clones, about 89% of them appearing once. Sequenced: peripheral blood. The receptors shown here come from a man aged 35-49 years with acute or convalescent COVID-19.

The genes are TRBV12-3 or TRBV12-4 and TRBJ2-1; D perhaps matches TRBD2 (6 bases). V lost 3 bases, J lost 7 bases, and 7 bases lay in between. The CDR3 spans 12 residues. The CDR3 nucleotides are TGTGCCAGCAGTTTCAGCGGGAATGAGCAGTTCTTC. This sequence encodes CASSFSGNEQFF.

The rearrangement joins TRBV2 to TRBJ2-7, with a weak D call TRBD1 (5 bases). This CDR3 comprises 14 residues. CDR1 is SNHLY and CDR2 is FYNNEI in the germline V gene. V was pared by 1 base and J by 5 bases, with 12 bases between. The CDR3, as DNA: TGTGCCAGCAGTGAAGAGGGGAAGGTCCACGAGCAGTACTTC. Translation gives CASSEEGKVHEQYF.

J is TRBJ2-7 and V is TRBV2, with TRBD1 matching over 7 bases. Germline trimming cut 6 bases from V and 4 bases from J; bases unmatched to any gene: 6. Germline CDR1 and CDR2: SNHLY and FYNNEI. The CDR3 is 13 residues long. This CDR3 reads CASRSTTGYEQYF. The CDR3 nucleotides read TGTGCCAGCAGGTCTACGACAGGGTACGAGCAGTACTTC.

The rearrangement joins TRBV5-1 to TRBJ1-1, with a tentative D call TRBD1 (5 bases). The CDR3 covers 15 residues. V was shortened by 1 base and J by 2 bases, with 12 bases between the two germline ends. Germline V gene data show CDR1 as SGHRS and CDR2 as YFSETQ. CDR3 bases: TGCGCCAGCAGCTTGTATGGGGCAGCCAACACTGAAGCTTTCTTT. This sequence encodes CASSLYGAANTEAFF.

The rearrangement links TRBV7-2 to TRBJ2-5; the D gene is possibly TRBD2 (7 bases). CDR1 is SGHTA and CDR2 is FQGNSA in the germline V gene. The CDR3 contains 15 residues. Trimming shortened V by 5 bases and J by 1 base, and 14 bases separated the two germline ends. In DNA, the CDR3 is TGTGCCAGCAGCCCCTTTAGGGGGGGCCAAGAGACCCAGTACTTC. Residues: CASSPFRGGQETQYF. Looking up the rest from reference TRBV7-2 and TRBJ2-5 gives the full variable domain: GAGVSQSPSNKVTEKGKDVELRCDPISGHTALYWYRQSLGQGLEFLIYFQGNSAPDKSGLPSDRFSAERTGGSVSTLTIQRTQQEDSAVYLCASSPFRGGQETQYFGPGTRLLVL.

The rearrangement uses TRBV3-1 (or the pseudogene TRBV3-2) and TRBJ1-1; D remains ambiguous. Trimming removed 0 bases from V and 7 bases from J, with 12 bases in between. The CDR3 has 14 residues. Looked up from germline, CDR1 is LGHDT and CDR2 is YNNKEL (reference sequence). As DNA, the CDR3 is TGTGCCAGCAGCCAAGATCTTAACGTACTTGAAGCTTTCTTT. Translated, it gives CASSQDLNVLEAFF.

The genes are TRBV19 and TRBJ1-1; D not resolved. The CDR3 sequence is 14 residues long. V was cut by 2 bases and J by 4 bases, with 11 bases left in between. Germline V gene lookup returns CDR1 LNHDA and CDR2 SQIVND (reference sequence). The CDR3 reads CASSIRGISTEAFF. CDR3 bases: TGTGCCAGTAGTATACGGGGAATCAGCACTGAAGCTTTCTTT.

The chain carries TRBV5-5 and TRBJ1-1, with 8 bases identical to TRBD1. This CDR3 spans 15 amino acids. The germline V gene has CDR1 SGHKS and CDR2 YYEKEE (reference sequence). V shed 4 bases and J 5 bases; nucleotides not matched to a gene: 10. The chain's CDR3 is CASSQSTGEGTEAFF. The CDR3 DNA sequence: TGTGCCAGCAGCCAATCGACAGGGGAGGGGACTGAAGCTTTCTTT.

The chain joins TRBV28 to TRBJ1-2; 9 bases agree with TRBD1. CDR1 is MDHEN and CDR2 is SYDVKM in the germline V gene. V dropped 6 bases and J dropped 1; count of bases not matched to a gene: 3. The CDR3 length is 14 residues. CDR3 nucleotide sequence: TGTGCCAGCAGCACAGGGGGCGATAACTATGGCTACACCTTC. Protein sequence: CASSTGGDNYGYTF.

The CDR3 region is CASTFPGQTNYGYTF. DNA for the CDR3: TGTGCCAGCACCTTCCCGGGACAAACCAACTATGGCTACACCTTC. This chain links TRBV5-6 with TRBJ1-2, with D possibly matching TRBD1 (6 bases). The CDR3 covers 15 residues. Trimming shortened V by 6 bases and J by 2 bases, and 17 bases separated the two germline ends. Per germline, CDR1 SGHDT and CDR2 YYEEEE.

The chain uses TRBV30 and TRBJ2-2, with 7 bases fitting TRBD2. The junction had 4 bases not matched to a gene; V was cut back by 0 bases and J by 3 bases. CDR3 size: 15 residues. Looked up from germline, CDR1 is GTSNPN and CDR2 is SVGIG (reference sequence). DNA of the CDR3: TGTGCCTGGAGTGTAGCTAGCGGATACACCGGGGAGCTGTTTTTT. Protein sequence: CAWSVASGYTGELFF. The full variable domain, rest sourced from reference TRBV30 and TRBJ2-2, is SQTIHQWPATLVQPVGSPLSLECTVEGTSNPNLYWYRQAAGRGLQLLFYSVGIGQISSEVPQNLSASRPQDRQFILSSKKLLLSDSGFYLCAWSVASGYTGELFFGEGSRLTVL.

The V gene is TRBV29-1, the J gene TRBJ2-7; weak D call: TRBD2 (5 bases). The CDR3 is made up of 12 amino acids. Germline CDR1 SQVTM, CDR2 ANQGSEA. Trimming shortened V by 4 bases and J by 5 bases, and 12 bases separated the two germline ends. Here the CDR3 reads CSVGLRAHEQYF. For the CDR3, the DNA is TGCAGCGTTGGTTTGCGGGCCCACGAGCAGTACTTC.

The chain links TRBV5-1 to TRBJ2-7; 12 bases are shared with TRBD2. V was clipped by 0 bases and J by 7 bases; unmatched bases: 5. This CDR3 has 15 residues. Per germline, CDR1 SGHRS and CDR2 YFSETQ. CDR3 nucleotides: TGCGCCAGCAGCTTGGGACTAGCGGGAGCTGAGGAGCAGTACTTC. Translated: CASSLGLAGAEEQYF.

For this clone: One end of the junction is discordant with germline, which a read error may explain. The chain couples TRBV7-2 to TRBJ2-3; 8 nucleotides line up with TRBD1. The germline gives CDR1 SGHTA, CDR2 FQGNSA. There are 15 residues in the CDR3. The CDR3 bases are TGTGCCAGCAGCCCGGGACAGGTCGAATCCACAAGGACGGATTTT. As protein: CASSPGQVESTRTDF.

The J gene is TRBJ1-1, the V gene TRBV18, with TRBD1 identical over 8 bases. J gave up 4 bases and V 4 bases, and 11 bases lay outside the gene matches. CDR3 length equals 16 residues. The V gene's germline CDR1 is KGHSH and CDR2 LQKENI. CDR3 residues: CASSRSQQGGGTEAFF. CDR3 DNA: TGTGCCAGCTCACGATCTCAACAGGGGGGTGGCACTGAAGCTTTCTTT.

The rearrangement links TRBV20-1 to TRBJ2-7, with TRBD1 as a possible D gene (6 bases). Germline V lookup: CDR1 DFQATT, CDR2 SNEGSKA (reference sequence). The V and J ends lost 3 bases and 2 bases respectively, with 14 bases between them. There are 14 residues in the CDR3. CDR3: CSASLIGGAYEQYF. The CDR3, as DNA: TGCAGTGCTAGTCTTATAGGGGGAGCCTACGAGCAGTACTTC.

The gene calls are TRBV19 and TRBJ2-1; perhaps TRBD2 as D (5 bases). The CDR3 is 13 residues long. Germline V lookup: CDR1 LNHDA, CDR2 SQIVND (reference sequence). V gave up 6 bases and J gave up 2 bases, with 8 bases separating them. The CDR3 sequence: CASREEAYNEQFF. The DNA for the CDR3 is TGTGCCAGTAGGGAGGAAGCCTACAATGAGCAGTTCTTC. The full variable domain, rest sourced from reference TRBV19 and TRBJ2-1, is DGGITQSPKYLFRKEGQNVTLSCEQNLNHDAMYWYRQDPGQGLRLIYYSQIVNDFQKGDIAEGYSVSREKKESFPLTVTSAQKNPTAFYLCASREEAYNEQFFGPGTRLTVL.

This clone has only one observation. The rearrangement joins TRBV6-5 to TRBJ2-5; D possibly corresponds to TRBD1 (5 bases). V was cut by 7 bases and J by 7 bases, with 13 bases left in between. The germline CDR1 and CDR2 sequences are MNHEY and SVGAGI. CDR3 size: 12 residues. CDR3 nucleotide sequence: TGTGCCAGCACTCACTCGCAGGGGACCCAGTACTTC. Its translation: CASTHSQGTQYF.

In DNA form, the CDR3 reads TGTGCCAGCAGCCCAACAGCAGGGACAGGGGTTGATGAGCAGTTCTTC. Translation: CASSPTAGTGVDEQFF. The V call is TRBV11-2, the J call TRBJ2-1; the match to TRBD1 covers 10 bases. The germline CDR1 and CDR2 sequences are SGHAT and FQNNGV. This CDR3 contains 16 residues. Trimming cost V 5 bases and J 8 bases; bases outside gene matches: 12.

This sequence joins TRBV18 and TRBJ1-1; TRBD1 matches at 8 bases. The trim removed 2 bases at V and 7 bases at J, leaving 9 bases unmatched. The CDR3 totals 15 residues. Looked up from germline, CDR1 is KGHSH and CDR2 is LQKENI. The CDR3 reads CASSPIRAGGDEAFF. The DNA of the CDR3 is TGTGCCAGCTCACCAATACGGGCAGGGGGCGATGAAGCTTTCTTT.